The 18 T cell receptor beta chains listed next were all sequenced from one sample in a study of OX40 agonist ivuxolimab in advanced cancers. The table came from immunoSEQ multiplex PCR; TCRdb's copy has only in-frame clones and leaves some out. The table records some 75,000 clones, 88% of them present only once. Source: CD4+ or CD8+ T cells sorted from blood, taken in a trial of the OX40 agonist ivuxolimab. The receptor source for this set is an adult with an advanced solid tumor such as melanoma, head and neck, liver or kidney cancer.

The chain carries TRBV6-1 and TRBJ2-5; TRBD1 or TRBD2 may be the D gene (5 bases each). V dropped 8 bases and J dropped 2 bases, with 18 bases sitting between them. Germline CDR1 MNHNS, CDR2 SASEGT. The CDR3 contains 15 residues. CDR3 sequence (DNA): TGTGCCAGCGAGGATAAGGGGCGGGTTCAAGAGACCCAGTACTTC. Translated, it gives CASEDKGRVQETQYF.

The gene calls are TRBV21-1 and TRBJ2-3; the D segment call TRBD2 is taken from the table without a DNA check. TRBV21-1 corresponds to a pseudogene. The CDR3 has 16 residues. DNA of the CDR3: TGTGCCAGCAGCAAAGGGACTAGCGGGATGACAGATACGCAGTATTTT. It yields the protein CASSKGTSGMTDTQYF.

This clone was observed a few times. The V gene is TRBV30, the J gene TRBJ1-1; D gene uncertain. Germline V CDR1 and CDR2: GTSNPN, SVGIG (reference sequence). The CDR3 is 13 amino acids. V was pared by 1 base and J by 0 bases, with 6 bases between. CDR3 region: CAWSEHMNTEAFF. The CDR3 DNA reads as TGTGCCTGGAGTGAACACATGAACACTGAAGCTTTCTTT. Complete variable domain (other parts from reference TRBV30 and TRBJ1-1): SQTIHQWPATLVQPVGSPLSLECTVEGTSNPNLYWYRQAAGRGLQLLFYSVGIGQISSEVPQNLSASRPQDRQFILSSKKLLLSDSGFYLCAWSEHMNTEAFFGQGTRLTVV.

The chain carries TRBV5-1 and TRBJ1-6; 7 positions agree with TRBD1. This CDR3 is 15 amino acids long. J was trimmed by 7 bases and V by 4 bases; bases with no gene match: 8. Germline CDR1 reads SGHRS; CDR2 reads YFSETQ. CDR3 coding DNA: TGCGCCAGCAGCATAGGACAGGCACCGAATTCACCCCTCCACTTT. Its protein is CASSIGQAPNSPLHF. The variable domain in full, with the rest retrieved from reference TRBV5-1 and TRBJ1-6, is KAGVTQTPRYLIKTRGQQVTLSCSPISGHRSVSWYQQTPGQGLQFLFEYFSETQRNKGNFPGRFSGRQFSNSRSEMNVSTLELGDSALYLCASSIGQAPNSPLHFGNGTRLTVT.

This chain links TRBV11-2 with TRBJ1-4, with no clear D. Germline V gene data show CDR1 as SGHAT and CDR2 as FQNNGV. This CDR3 contains 12 residues. Deletions cut 1 base from V and 10 bases from J, with 7 bases between. The CDR3 DNA reads as TGTGCCAGCAGCTTAGCAGGTGGAAAACTGTTTTTT. Encoded protein: CASSLAGGKLFF. Full variable domain (outside the CDR3, taken from reference TRBV11-2 and TRBJ1-4): EAGVAQSPRYKIIEKRQSVAFWCNPISGHATLYWYQQILGQGPKLLIQFQNNGVVDDSQLPKDRFSAERLKGVDSTLKIQPAKLEDSAVYLCASSLAGGKLFFGSGTQLSVL.

CDR3 nucleotides: TGTGCCAGCAGCTTGGGGGGTCTAGTTGAGAGGGGTGAGCAGTTCTTC. Amino acids: CASSLGGLVERGEQFF. This chain connects TRBV5-6 to TRBJ2-1; D is perhaps TRBD1 or TRBD2 (5 bases each). The germline V gene has CDR1 SGHDT and CDR2 YYEEEE. The CDR3 has 16 residues. The ends were cut back, 0 bases at V and 9 bases at J, with 19 bases in the middle.

The chain carries TRBV5-1 and TRBJ2-6; D may be TRBD1 (5 bases). There are 18 residues in the CDR3. Trimming cost V 0 bases and J 0 bases, with 13 bases left between them. CDR1 SGHRS and CDR2 YFSETQ come from the germline V gene. DNA of the CDR3: TGCGCCAGCAGCTTGGGGGCAGGGTCGAACTCTGGGGCCAACGTCCTGACTTTC. Amino acid sequence: CASSLGAGSNSGANVLTF.

The gene calls are TRBV2 and TRBJ2-7, with D tentatively TRBD2 (6 bases). From germline, CDR1 is SNHLY and CDR2 FYNNEI. The CDR3 totals 14 residues. V shed 2 bases and J shed 3 bases, with 11 bases lying between them. The DNA for the CDR3 is TGTGCCAGCAGTGAATTAGTGGGAGGCTACGAGCAGTACTTC. It yields the protein CASSELVGGYEQYF. Supplemented by reference TRBV2 and TRBJ2-7, the full variable domain reads EPEVTQTPSHQVTQMGQEVILRCVPISNHLYFYWYRQILGQKVEFLVSFYNNEISEKSEIFDDQFSVERPDGSNFTLKIRSTKLEDSAMYFCASSELVGGYEQYFGPGTRLTVT.

This clone was observed a single time. The chain has TRBV19 and TRBJ1-4; possible D gene TRBD1, 6 bases. This CDR3 comprises 13 residues. Germline lookup yields CDR1 LNHDA and CDR2 SQIVND (reference sequence). V lost 6 bases and J lost 7, with 12 bases in between. CDR3 DNA: TGTGCCAGTAGGCAGGGGATGAGTGAAAAACTGTTTTTT. This codes for CASRQGMSEKLFF.

The chain has TRBV27 and TRBJ2-5, with TRBD2 as a possible D gene (6 bases). Germline CDR1 is MNHEY and CDR2 is SMNVEV (reference sequence). CDR3 length: 14 amino acids. Trimming cost V 5 bases and J 3 bases, with 13 bases left between them. The CDR3 sequence is CASSLSGPKETQYF. DNA for the CDR3: TGTGCCAGCAGTCTAAGCGGGCCTAAAGAGACCCAGTACTTC.

V gene TRBV28 combines with J gene TRBJ1-1; no definite D call. The CDR3 is 13 amino acids. Germline CDR1 is MDHEN and CDR2 is SYDVKM. The ends were cut back, 5 bases at V and 9 bases at J, with 16 bases in the middle. The DNA of the CDR3 is TGTGCCAGCAGTCCCTCTGGTTCGGAAAAAGCTTTCTTT. This gives the protein CASSPSGSEKAFF. The full variable domain, in which reference TRBV28 and TRBJ1-1 provide the parts outside the CDR3, is DVKVTQSSRYLVKRTGEKVFLECVQDMDHENMFWYRQDPGLGLRLIYFSYDVKMKEKGDIPEGYSVSREKKERFSLILESASTNQTSMYLCASSPSGSEKAFFGQGTRLTVV.

The V gene is TRBV5-1, the J gene TRBJ1-3; D gene uncertain. The CDR3 is 18 amino acids. Germline CDR1 reads SGHRS; CDR2 reads YFSETQ. V lost 3 bases and J 2 bases, leaving 21 bases between the germline ends. This CDR3 reads CASSCPPIPKNTGNTIYF. The CDR3 coding sequence is TGCGCCAGCAGCTGCCCCCCCATCCCTAAAAATACTGGAAACACCATATATTTT.

The chain carries TRBV5-8 and TRBJ2-7; tentatively, D is TRBD2 (7 bases). Trimming pared 4 bases from V and 3 bases from J, leaving 20 bases between. The CDR3 runs to 16 residues. CDR1 is SGHTS, CDR2 YDEGEE, per germline. In DNA form, the CDR3 reads TGTGCCAGCAGCCTGGGGGGGGCGGGGAATATCTACGAGCAGTACTTC. It translates to CASSLGGAGNIYEQYF.

The chain links TRBV30 to TRBJ2-1, with TRBD2 matching over 8 bases. CDR1 is GTSNPN, CDR2 SVGIG, per germline (reference sequence). V was clipped by 2 bases and J by 7 bases; unmatched bases: 13. This CDR3 contains 16 residues. The CDR3: CAWSRDTSGAWNEQFF. CDR3 DNA: TGTGCCTGGAGTCGTGATACTAGCGGCGCTTGGAATGAGCAGTTCTTC.

CDR3 DNA sequence: TGTGCCACCAGCAGAAAGAGGACGGCAACTAATGAAAAACTGTTTTTT. Its protein product is CATSRKRTATNEKLFF. The J gene is TRBJ1-4, the V gene TRBV15; D not resolved. Germline-derived CDR1 and CDR2 are LNHNV and YYDKDF (reference sequence). Trimming cost V 2 bases and J 0 bases, with 10 bases left between them. There are 16 residues in the CDR3.

The chain joins TRBV19 to TRBJ2-2; D uncertain. Germline lookup yields CDR1 LNHDA and CDR2 SQIVND (reference sequence). V gave up 2 bases and J gave up 4 bases, with 11 bases separating them. This CDR3 spans 15 amino acids. Written as DNA, the CDR3 is TGTGCCAGTAGTATACCCCTTCCAAGCACCGGGGAGCTGTTTTTT. Translating gives CASSIPLPSTGELFF.

The chain combines TRBV6-5 with TRBJ2-7, with 10 bases lining up with TRBD2. The CDR3 loop spans 13 amino acids. V shed 6 bases and J 6 bases; nucleotides not matched to a gene: 5. CDR1 and CDR2 (germline): MNHEY, SVGAGI. Here the CDR3 reads CASSPTSGREQYF. CDR3 DNA sequence: TGTGCCAGCAGCCCGACTAGCGGGCGCGAGCAGTACTTC.

The chain links TRBV27 to TRBJ2-3; 9 positions match TRBD2. This CDR3 is 16 amino acids long. Losses at the gene ends were 3 bases for V and 9 bases for J; bases not matched to a gene: 13. CDR1 is MNHEY, CDR2 SMNVEV, per germline (reference sequence). CDR3 nucleotide sequence: TGTGCCAGCAGTTTGGCGGCTAGCGGGGCACTGTTCACGCAGTATTTT. This translates into CASSLAASGALFTQYF.